Included here is one TCR beta chain sequence, with context. Its antigen is not identified. These data are taken from a study of T cells after yellow fever vaccination. In the study overall: Any fraction with a low cell number was prepared using SMART-Seq v4 Ultra Low Input. Study conclusions and caveats: Abundant clonotypes from the bulk population could have been carried over as contaminants into FACS-sorted repertoires. Most clones from primary vaccination were detected again post-booster (almost 98% CD4, around 88% CD8).

TCRdb called the 5' RACE reads again in MiXCR, with one record for every CDR3 protein. Of hundreds of thousands of distinct CDR3 sequences listed, around 12% were seen once; the top ten hold 15%. The V segment lost 1 base and the J segment 8 bases; nucleotides outside the gene matches: 3. The CDR3 has 15 residues. Germline assignment: CDR1 LGHDT and CDR2 YNNKEL (reference sequence). This chain connects TRBV3-1 to TRBJ1-6; TRBD1 matches 9 bases. The TCR was taken from a man aged 25-45 years who received the YFV17D yellow fever vaccine. The sequencing here drew on PBMCs, taken on the day of the yellow fever booster vaccination. The CDR3 loop is CASSQAGQGDSPLHF. For the CDR3, the DNA is TGTGCCAGCAGCCAAGCGGGACAGGGAGATTCACCCCTCCACTTT. The whole variable domain, remainder taken from reference TRBV3-1 and TRBJ1-6, is DTAVSQTPKYLVTQMGNDKSIKCEQNLGHDTMYWYKQDSKKFLKIMFSYNNKELIINETVPNRFSPKSPDKAHLNLHINSLELGDSAVYFCASSQAGQGDSPLHFGNGTRLTVT.